The clone carrying this T cell receptor (beta chain) was detected ten times or more. At one of its ends the junction is not consistent with the germline gene, which may arise from a read error. This record comes from a study of blood T cell repertoires in COVID-19. Study at large: PBMCs, B-cell-depleted T cells, or T cells were the source of the cDNA or gDNA that made up the material.

As handled by the study authors: Quantification of nucleated cells was approximated via reference gene primer amplification. Assay used: immunoSEQ multiplex PCR; TCRdb lists only in-frame clones, some missing. That table furnishes V, J and clone size, whereas the DNA furnished D and trimming. The profile shows around 60,000 clones, over 65% of them singletons. This CDR3 comprises 16 residues. Germline CDR1 is MDHEN and CDR2 is SYDVKM. The origin of this receptor is a man older than 75 with active or convalescent COVID-19. The specimen was peripheral blood. The V call is TRBV28, the J call TRBJ2-7, with 8 bases matching TRBD2. CDR3 nucleotide sequence: TGTGCCAGCAAGGCTCAACCGGGACTAGTCTCCCACGAGCAGTACTTC. Translated, it gives CASKAQPGLVSHEQYF.